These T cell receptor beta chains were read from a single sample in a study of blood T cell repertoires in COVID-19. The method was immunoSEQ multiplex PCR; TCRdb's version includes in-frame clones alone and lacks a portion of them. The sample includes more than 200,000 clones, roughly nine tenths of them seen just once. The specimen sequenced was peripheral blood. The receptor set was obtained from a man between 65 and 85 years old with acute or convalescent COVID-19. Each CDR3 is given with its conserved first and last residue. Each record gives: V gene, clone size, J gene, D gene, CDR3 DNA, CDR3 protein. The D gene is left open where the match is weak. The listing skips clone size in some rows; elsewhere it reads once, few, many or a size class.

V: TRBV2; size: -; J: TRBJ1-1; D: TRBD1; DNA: TGTGCCAGCACCCCCGAGGGGGCCGCGAACACTGAAGCTTTCTTT; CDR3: CASTPEGAANTEAFF
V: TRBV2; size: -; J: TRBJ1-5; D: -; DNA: TGTGCCAGCAGTGCTCTAGGGGGAAATAATCAGCCCCAGCATTTT; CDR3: CASSALGGNNQPQHF
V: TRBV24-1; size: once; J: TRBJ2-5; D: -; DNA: TGTGCCACCAGTGCGGGGGGCGGGGGTGAGACCCAGTACTTC; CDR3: CATSAGGGGETQYF
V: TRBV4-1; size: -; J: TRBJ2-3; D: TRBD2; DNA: TGCGCCAGCAGCCAAGAAGCGGGATTAACAGATACGCAGTATTTT; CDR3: CASSQEAGLTDTQYF
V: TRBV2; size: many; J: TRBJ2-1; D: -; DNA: TGTGCCAGCAGTGAAGCGAGGTTCGAGCAGTTCTTC; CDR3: CASSEARFEQFF
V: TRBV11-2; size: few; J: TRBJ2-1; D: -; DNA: TGTGCCAGCAGCTCCACAGGGCAGACATACAATGAGCAGTTCTTC; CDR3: CASSSTGQTYNEQFF
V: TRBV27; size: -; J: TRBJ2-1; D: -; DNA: TGTGCCAGCAAGGGGATTGCGGGGTTGCCCTACAATGAGCAGTTCTTC; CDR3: CASKGIAGLPYNEQFF
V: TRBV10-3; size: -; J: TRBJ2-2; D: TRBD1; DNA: TGTGCCATCAGTGAGTCGACAGGGGCCGGCGGGGAGCTGTTTTTT; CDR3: CAISESTGAGGELFF
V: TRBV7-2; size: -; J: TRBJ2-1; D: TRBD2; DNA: TGTGCCAGCAGCCCTAACGGGAGGGAATATAATGAGCAGTTCTTC; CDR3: CASSPNGREYNEQFF
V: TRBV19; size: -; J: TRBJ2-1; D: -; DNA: TGTGCCAGTAGTGCGCTGACTATTTACAATGAGCAGTTCTTC; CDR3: CASSALTIYNEQFF
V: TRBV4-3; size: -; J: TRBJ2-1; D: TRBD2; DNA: TGCGCCAGCAGCCATAGGTGGGGTAGCGGGAGCGATGAGCAGTTCTTC; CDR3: CASSHRWGSGSDEQFF
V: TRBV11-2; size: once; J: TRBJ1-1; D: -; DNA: TGTGCCAGCAGCTACGGGTTAATGAACACTGAAGCTTTCTTT; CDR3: CASSYGLMNTEAFF
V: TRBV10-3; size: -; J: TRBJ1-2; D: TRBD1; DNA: TGTGCCATCAGTGTGGACAGGGTAGATGGCTACACCTTC; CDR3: CAISVDRVDGYTF
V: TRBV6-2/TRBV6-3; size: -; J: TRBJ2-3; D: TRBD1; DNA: TGTGCCAGCAGTTACGAAGGGACAGGCACAGATACGCAGTATTTT; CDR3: CASSYEGTGTDTQYF
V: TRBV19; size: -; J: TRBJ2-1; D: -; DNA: TGTGCCAGTAGTATAGTAACAGGGAATCGACGGTTCTTC; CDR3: CASSIVTGNRRFF
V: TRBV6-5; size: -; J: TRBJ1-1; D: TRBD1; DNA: TGTGCCAGCAGACCGGGACAGGAGTATCACACTGAAGCTTTCTTT; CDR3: CASRPGQEYHTEAFF
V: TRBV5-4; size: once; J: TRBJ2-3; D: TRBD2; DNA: TGTGCCAGCAGACCTGGGACTAGCGGCACAGATACGCAGTATTTT; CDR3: CASRPGTSGTDTQYF
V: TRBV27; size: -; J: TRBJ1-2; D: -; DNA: TGTGCCAGCAGCCCACAGGGACGGTATGGCTACACCTTC; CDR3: CASSPQGRYGYTF
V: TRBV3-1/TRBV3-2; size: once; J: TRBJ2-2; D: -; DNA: TGTGCCAGCAGCCAAGACCGACTGCTCGGGGAGCTGTTTTTT; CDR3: CASSQDRLLGELFF
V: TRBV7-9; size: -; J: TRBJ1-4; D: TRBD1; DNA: TGTGCCAGCAGCTTAGGTTCTTCCGGGACAGGGAAGGAAAAACTGTTTTTT; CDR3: CASSLGSSGTGKEKLFF